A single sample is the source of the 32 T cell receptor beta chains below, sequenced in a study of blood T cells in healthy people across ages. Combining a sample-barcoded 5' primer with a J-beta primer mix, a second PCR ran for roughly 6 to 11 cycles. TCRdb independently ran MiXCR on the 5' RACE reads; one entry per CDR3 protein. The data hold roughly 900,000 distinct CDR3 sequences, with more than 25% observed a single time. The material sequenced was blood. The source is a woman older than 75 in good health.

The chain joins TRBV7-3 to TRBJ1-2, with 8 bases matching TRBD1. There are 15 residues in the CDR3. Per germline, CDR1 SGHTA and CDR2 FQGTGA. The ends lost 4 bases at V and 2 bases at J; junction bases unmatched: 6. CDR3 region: CASSYDRGLNYGYTF. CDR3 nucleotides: TGTGCCAGCAGCTACGACAGGGGCTTAAACTATGGCTACACCTTC.

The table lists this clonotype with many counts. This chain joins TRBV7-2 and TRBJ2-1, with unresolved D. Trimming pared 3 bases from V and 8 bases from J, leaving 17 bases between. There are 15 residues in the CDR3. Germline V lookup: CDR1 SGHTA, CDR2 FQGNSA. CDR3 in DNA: TGTGCCAGCAGCTTCTCTTCCCCCCGGATCTATGAGCAGTTCTTC. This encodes CASSFSSPRIYEQFF.

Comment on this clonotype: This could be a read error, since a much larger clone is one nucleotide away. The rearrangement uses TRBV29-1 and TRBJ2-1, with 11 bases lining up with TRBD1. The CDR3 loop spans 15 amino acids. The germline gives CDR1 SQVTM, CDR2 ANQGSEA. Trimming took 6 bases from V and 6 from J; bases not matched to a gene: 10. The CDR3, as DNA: TGCAGCGTGACACTTCCCGGGACAGGGGGCAATGAGCAGTTCTTC. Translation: CSVTLPGTGGNEQFF.

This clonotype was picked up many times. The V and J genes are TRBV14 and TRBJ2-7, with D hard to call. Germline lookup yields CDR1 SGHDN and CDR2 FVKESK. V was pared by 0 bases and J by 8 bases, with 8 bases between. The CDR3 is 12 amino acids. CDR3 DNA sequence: TGTGCCAGCAGCCAAGATAGAGACAAGCAGTACTTC. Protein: CASSQDRDKQYF.

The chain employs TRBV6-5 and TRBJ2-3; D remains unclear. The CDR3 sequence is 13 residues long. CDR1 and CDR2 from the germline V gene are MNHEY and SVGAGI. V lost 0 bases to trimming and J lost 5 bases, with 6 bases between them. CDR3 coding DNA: TGTGCCAGCAGTTACTCGATGAAAGATACGCAGTATTTT. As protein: CASSYSMKDTQYF.

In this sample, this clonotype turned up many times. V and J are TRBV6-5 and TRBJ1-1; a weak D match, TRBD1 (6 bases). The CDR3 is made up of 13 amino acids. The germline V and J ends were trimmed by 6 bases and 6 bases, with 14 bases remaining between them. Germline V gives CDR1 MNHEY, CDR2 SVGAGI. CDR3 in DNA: TGTGCCAGCAGAGATTTGACAGGTGCTGAAGCTTTCTTT. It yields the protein CASRDLTGAEAFF.

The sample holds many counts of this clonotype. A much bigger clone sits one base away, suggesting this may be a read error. CDR3 nucleotides: TGTGCCATACCGGAACAGCACTCCTACGAGCAGTACTTC. Protein: CAIPEQHSYEQYF. V usage is TRBV7-2 and J usage is TRBJ2-7; no clear D gene. The CDR3 extends over 13 amino acids. V shed 10 bases and J shed 0 bases, with 13 bases lying between them. Germline assignment: CDR1 SGHTA and CDR2 FQGNSA.

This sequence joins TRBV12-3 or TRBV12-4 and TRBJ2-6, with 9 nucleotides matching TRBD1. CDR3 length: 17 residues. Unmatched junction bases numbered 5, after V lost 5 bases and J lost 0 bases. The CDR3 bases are TGTGCCAGCAGTCCGGGACAGGGTTACTCTGGGGCCAACGTCCTGACTTTC. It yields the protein CASSPGQGYSGANVLTF.

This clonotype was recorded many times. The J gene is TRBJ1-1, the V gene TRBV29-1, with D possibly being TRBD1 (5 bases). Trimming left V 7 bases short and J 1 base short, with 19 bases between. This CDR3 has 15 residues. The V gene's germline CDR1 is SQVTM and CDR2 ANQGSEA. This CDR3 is CSAETLQGTNTEAFF. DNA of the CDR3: TGCAGCGCAGAGACCTTGCAGGGTACGAACACTGAAGCTTTCTTT.

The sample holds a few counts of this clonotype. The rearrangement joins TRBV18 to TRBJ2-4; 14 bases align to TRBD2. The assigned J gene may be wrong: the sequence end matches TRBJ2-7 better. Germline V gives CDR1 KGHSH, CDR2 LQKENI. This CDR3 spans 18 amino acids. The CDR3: CASSPGLRTSGGRNEQYF. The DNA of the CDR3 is TGTGCCAGCTCACCCGGACTTCGGACTAGCGGGGGGCGCAACGAGCAGTACTTC.

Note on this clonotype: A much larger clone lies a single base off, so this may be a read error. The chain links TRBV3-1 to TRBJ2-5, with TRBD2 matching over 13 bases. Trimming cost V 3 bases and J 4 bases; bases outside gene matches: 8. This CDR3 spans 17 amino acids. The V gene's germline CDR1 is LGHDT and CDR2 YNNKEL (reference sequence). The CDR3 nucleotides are TGTGCCAGCAGCCACGGACTAGCGGGGGCCCACCCAGAGACCCAGTACTTC. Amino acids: CASSHGLAGAHPETQYF.

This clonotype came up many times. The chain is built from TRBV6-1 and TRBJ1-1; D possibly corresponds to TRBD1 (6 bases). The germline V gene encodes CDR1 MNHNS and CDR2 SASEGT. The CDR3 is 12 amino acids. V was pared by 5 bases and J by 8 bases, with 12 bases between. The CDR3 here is CASSTGISEAFF. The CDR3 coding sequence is TGTGCCAGCAGTACAGGGATCTCAGAAGCTTTCTTT.

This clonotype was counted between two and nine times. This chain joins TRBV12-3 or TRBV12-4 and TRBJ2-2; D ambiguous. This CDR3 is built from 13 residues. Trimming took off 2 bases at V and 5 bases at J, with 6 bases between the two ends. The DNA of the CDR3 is TGTGCCAGCAGTTTAATGCAAACCGGGGAGCTGTTTTTT. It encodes CASSLMQTGELFF.

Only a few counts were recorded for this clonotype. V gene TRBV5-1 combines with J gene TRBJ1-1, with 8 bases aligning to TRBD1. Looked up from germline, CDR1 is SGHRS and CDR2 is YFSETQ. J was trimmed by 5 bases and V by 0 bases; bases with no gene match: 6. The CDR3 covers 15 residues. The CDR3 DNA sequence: TGCGCCAGCAGCTTGGATGGACAGGGATGGACTGAAGCTTTCTTT. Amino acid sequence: CASSLDGQGWTEAFF. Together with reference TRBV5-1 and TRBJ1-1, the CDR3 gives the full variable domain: KAGVTQTPRYLIKTRGQQVTLSCSPISGHRSVSWYQQTPGQGLQFLFEYFSETQRNKGNFPGRFSGRQFSNSRSEMNVSTLELGDSALYLCASSLDGQGWTEAFFGQGTRLTVV.

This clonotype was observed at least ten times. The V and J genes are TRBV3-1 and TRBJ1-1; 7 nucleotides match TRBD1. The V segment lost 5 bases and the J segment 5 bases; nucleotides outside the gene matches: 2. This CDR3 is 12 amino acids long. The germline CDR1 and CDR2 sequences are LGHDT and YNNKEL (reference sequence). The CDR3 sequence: CASSMTGTEAFF. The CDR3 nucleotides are TGTGCCAGCAGCATGACAGGGACTGAAGCTTTCTTT.

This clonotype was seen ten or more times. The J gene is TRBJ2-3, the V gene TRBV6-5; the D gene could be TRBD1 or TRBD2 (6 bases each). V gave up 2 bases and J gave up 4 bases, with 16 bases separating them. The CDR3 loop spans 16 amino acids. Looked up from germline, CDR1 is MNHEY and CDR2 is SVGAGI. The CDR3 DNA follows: TGTGCCAGCAGTTACGGGCTGACGGGGGCGGCAGATACGCAGTATTTT. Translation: CASSYGLTGAADTQYF.

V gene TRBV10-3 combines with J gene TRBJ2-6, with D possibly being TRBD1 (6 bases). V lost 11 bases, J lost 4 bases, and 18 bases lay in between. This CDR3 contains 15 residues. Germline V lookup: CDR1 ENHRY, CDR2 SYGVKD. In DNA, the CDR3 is TGTGCCGGTCCGAACAGGGAACCGGGGGCCAACGTCCTGACTTTC. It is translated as CAGPNREPGANVLTF.

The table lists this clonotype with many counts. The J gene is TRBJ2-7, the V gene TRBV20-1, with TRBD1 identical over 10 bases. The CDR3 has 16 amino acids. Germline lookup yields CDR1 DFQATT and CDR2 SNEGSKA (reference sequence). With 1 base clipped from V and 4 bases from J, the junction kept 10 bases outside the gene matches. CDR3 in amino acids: CSARVSRTGGKYEQYF. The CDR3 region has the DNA TGCAGTGCTAGAGTTTCACGGACAGGGGGTAAATACGAGCAGTACTTC.

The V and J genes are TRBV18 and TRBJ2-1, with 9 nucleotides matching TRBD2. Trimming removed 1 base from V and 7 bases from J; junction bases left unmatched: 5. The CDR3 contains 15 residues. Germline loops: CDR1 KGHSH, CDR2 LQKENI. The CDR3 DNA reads TGTGCCAGCTCACCACTAGCGGGAGCTGGGAATGAGCAGTTCTTC. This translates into CASSPLAGAGNEQFF.

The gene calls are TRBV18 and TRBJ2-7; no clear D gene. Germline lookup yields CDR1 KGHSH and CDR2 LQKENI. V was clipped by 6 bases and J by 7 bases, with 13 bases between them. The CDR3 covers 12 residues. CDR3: CASSDQDLEQYF. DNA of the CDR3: TGTGCCAGCTCCGACCAGGATTTAGAGCAGTACTTC.

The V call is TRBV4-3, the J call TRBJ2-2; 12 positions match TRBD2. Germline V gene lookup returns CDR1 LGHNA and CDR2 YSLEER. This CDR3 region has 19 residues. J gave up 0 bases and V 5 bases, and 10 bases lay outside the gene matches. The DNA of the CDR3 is TGCGCCAGCAGCACCCGCGGACTAGCGGGGCTTTCGAACACCGGGGAGCTGTTTTTT. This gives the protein CASSTRGLAGLSNTGELFF.

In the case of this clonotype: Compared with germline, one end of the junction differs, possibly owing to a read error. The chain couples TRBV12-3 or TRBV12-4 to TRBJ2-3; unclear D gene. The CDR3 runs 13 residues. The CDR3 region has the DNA TGTGCCAGCACGCAGGAGACCACAGATGCGCAGTATTTT. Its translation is CASTQETTDAQYF.

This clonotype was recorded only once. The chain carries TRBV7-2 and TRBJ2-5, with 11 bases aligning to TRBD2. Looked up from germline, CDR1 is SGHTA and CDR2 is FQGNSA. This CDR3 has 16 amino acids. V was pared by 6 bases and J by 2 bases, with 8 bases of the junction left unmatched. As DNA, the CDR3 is TGTGCCAGCAGATTTAGAGGACTAGCGGGTCAAGAGACCCAGTACTTC. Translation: CASRFRGLAGQETQYF.

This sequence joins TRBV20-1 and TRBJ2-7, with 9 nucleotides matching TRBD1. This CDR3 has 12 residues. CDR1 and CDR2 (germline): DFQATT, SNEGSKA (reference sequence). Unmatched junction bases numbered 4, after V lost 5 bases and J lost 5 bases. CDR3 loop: CSAPRTGDEQYF. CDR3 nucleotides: TGCAGTGCTCCCAGGACAGGGGACGAGCAGTACTTC.

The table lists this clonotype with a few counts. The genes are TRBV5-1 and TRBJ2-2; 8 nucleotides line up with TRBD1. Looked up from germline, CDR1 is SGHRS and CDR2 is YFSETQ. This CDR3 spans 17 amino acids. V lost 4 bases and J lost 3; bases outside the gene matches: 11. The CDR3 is CASSPGPGQGDTGELFF. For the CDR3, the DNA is TGCGCCAGCAGCCCCGGACCCGGACAGGGAGACACCGGGGAGCTGTTTTTT.

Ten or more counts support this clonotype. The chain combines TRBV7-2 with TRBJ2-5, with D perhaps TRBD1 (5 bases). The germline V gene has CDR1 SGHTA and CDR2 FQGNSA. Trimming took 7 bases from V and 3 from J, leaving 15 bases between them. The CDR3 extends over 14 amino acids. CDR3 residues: CASIQGSGKETQYF. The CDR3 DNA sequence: TGTGCCAGCATCCAAGGGTCAGGGAAAGAGACCCAGTACTTC.

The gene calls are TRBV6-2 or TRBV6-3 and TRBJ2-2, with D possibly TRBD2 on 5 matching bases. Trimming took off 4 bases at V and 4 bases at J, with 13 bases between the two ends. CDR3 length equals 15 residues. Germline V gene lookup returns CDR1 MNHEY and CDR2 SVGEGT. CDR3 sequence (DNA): TGTGCCAGCAGTTTTGGACTCCTGCGCACCGGGGAGCTGTTTTTT. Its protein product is CASSFGLLRTGELFF.

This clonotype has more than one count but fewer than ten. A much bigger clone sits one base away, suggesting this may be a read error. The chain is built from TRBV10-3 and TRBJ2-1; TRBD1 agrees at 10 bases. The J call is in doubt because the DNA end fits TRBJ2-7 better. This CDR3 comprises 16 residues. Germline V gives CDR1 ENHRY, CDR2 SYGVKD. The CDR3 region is CAISETDRGLYNEQYF. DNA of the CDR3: TGTGCCATCAGTGAGACAGACAGGGGGCTGTACAATGAGCAGTACTTC.

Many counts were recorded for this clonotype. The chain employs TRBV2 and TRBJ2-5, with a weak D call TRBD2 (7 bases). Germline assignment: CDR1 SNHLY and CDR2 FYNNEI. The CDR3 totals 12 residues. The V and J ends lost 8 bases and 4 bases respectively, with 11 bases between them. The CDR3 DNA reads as TGTGCCAGCGCAGGGGAGGGAGAGACCCAGTACTTC. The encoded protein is CASAGEGETQYF. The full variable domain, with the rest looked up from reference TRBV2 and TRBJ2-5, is EPEVTQTPSHQVTQMGQEVILRCVPISNHLYFYWYRQILGQKVEFLVSFYNNEISEKSEIFDDQFSVERPDGSNFTLKIRSTKLEDSAMYFCASAGEGETQYFGPGTRLLVL.

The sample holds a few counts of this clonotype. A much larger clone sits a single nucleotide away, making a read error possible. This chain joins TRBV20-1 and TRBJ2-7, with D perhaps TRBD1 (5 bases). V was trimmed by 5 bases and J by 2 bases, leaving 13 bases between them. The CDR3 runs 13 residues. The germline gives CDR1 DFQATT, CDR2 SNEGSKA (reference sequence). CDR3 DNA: TGCAGTGCTGGTAGGGGTTGGACCTACGAGCAGTACTTC. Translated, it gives CSAGRGWTYEQYF.

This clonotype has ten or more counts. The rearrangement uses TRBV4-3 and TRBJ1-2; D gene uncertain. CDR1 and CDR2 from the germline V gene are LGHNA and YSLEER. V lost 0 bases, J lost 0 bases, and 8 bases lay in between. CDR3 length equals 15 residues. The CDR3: CASSQDPHPNYGYTF. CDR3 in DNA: TGCGCCAGCAGCCAAGATCCACACCCTAACTATGGCTACACCTTC.

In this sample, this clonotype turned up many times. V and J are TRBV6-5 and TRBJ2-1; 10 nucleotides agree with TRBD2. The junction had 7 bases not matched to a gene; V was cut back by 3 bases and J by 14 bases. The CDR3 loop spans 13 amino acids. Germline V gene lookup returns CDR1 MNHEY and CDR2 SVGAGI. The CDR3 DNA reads TGTGCCAGCAGTTATGGACTAGCGGAGACGGAGTTCTTC. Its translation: CASSYGLAETEFF.